This entry features one TCR beta chain sequence. Its antigen is as yet unknown. With 4 bases removed from V and 1 base from J, the gap between germline ends came to 8 bases. The CDR3 contains 14 residues. The germline V gene has CDR1 SGHNT and CDR2 YYREEE (reference sequence). The data belong to a study of human T cells and chemical hapten exposure. Study-level information: Largely, small differences in pooled library volume made per-sample TCR yields vary. Study findings and constraints: TCRs above 1 in 1000 frequency did not change with DPC sensitization.

Unique molecular identifiers were attached to individual cDNA molecules within the library. In the authors' methods: Between roughly 20,000 and 690,600 TCRs appeared in each sample, and the median stood at roughly 95,000. TCRdb re-called the RACE reads with MiXCR, one entry per CDR3 protein. V and J calls and clone size were set by TCRdb, not the authors. The profile shows some 120,000 distinct CDR3 sequences, approximately 8.3% of them singletons. Time point noted: healthy volunteer bleed at 2 weeks. Someone pulled total RNA out of unfractionated whole blood. The source is a male donor in good health. Some clones in this sample may be carry-over from other donors' samples. The sequencing sample was made of whole blood. This sequence joins TRBV5-4 and TRBJ2-2, with D uncertain. CDR3 loop: CASSLRMNTGELFF. Here the CDR3 DNA reads TGTGCCAGCAGCCTAAGGATGAACACCGGGGAGCTGTTTTTT.